A selection of T cell receptor beta chains follows, all from one sample in a study of OX40 agonist ivuxolimab in advanced cancers. Assay used: immunoSEQ multiplex PCR; TCRdb lists only in-frame clones, some missing. The table shows about 60,000 clones, with 84% occurring only once. Sample: CD4+ or CD8+ T cells sorted from blood, taken in a trial of the OX40 agonist ivuxolimab. The receptors were gathered from an adult with an advanced solid tumor such as melanoma, head and neck, liver or kidney cancer. Each CDR3 is given with its conserved first and last residue. Fields, in order: V gene, clone size, D gene, J gene, CDR3 DNA, CDR3 protein. D genes are given only for firm matches. A clone size is listed for some rows: how often the clone was seen (once, few, many), or a class if it is expanded.

>TRBV2|-|TRBD1|TRBJ2-7
TGTGCCAGCACTCCGGGACAGGGGGACTACGAGCAGTACTTC
CASTPGQGDYEQYF
>TRBV5-5|-|-|TRBJ2-3
TGTGCCAGCATACTGGACGGTGCTAGCACAGATACGCAGTATTTT
CASILDGASTDTQYF
>TRBV30|-|-|TRBJ2-3
TGTGCCTGGAGTGTAAGGGGGGCCCACATTTCAAGCACAGATACGCAGTATTTT
CAWSVRGAHISSTDTQYF
>TRBV27|-|-|TRBJ2-5
TGTGCCAGCAGTTTTGAAGGGGTTGGGGAGACCCAGTACTTC
CASSFEGVGETQYF
>TRBV4-1|-|-|TRBJ2-2
TGCGCCAGCAGCCAACACGACATGGGGTTCAGCACCGGGGAGCTGTTTTTT
CASSQHDMGFSTGELFF
>TRBV6-6|once|-|TRBJ1-2
TGTGCCAGCAGTTATCCAGGGGACGTTAACTATGGCTACACCTTC
CASSYPGDVNYGYTF
>TRBV18|-|-|TRBJ2-5
TGTGCCAGCTCACCCCGCCGTCAAGAGACCCAGTACTTC
CASSPRRQETQYF
>TRBV4-1|-|TRBD1|TRBJ2-2
TGCGCCAGCAGCAAAACCCACTCCGGGACAGGACGTCTCCGGGAGCTGTTTTTT
CASSKTHSGTGRLRELFF
>TRBV4-3|-|-|TRBJ1-4
TGCGCCAGCAGCCAAGAGGGGGCTAATGAAAAACTGTTTTTT
CASSQEGANEKLFF
>TRBV7-9|once|-|TRBJ2-3
TGTGCCAGCAGCTTACCTAGCGTCAGCACAGATACGCAGTATTTT
CASSLPSVSTDTQYF
>TRBV15|-|TRBD2|TRBJ2-3
TGTGCCACCAGCAGACCTCAGACTAGCGGGGGAGCAGATACGCAGTATTTT
CATSRPQTSGGADTQYF
>TRBV27|-|-|TRBJ1-4
TGTGCCAGCAGCTCCTTGGCCGCAACTAATGAAAAACTGTTTTTT
CASSSLAATNEKLFF
>TRBV6-1|-|-|TRBJ1-3
TGTGCCAGCAGTGAAGCAGGGAGTCCCGGAAACACCATATATTTT
CASSEAGSPGNTIYF
>TRBV9|-|-|TRBJ1-1
TGTGCCAGCAGCGTATCGCCGGGGTTAAACACTGAAGCTTTCTTT
CASSVSPGLNTEAFF
>TRBV6-1|-|-|TRBJ2-3
TGTGCCAGCAGTGCCCAGGGCGTGTTAGATACGCAGTATTTT
CASSAQGVLDTQYF
>TRBV2|once|TRBD2|TRBJ2-4
TGTGCCAGCAGTAGGGGGACTAGCTCTAAAAACATTCAGTACTTC
CASSRGTSSKNIQYF
>TRBV5-5|once|TRBD1|TRBJ2-7
TGTGCCAGCAGGAACCGGGGACAGGGTCCCTACGAGCAGTACTTC
CASRNRGQGPYEQYF
>TRBV7-9|-|-|TRBJ2-1
TGTGCCAGCAGCTTACAGGGTTTGGTTCTCTTCTTC
CASSLQGLVLFF
>TRBV29-1|-|-|TRBJ2-4
TGCAGCGTTGAAGCTGGGCTGAAGAACATTCAGTACTTC
CSVEAGLKNIQYF
>TRBV5-1|-|TRBD1|TRBJ2-7
TGCGCCAGCACTGTGACAGGGGGTAGTGTCGAGCAGTACTTC
CASTVTGGSVEQYF
>TRBV10-3|-|-|TRBJ1-1
TGTGCCATCAGTGGGGCTCAGGAATGGAACACTGAAGCTTTCTTT
CAISGAQEWNTEAFF
>TRBV19|-|TRBD1|TRBJ1-1
TGTGCCAGTAGTATGGAACAGGGGAGGGCGAACACTGAAGCTTTCTTT
CASSMEQGRANTEAFF
>TRBV27|once|TRBD1|TRBJ2-5
TGTGCCAGCAGTTCCCTTAGCAGTTTCGAATTCTGGGGACAGAAGTTTCAAGAGACCCAGTACTTC
CASSSLSSFEFWGQKFQETQYF
>TRBV27|-|TRBD2|TRBJ2-3
TGTGCCAGCAGTGCACCCCCGGGGGGGAGGGGAACGCAGTATTTT
CASSAPPGGRGTQYF
>TRBV7-2|-|-|TRBJ2-3
TGTGCCAGCAGCTTAGCCTTGGCTAGCGGCACAGATACGCAGTATTTT
CASSLALASGTDTQYF
>TRBV6-5|-|-|TRBJ2-2
TGTGCCAGCAGTTACTCGGAGAACACCGGGGAGCTGTTTTTT
CASSYSENTGELFF
>TRBV5-6|-|TRBD1|TRBJ1-6
TGTGCCAGCAGCCAAGGGACAGGGGGCTCAACCTTCTATAATTCACCCCTCCACTTT
CASSQGTGGSTFYNSPLHF
>TRBV27|-|TRBD2|TRBJ2-7
TGTGCCAGCAGTTTAAGAAGCGGGAGTTTCTACGAGCAGTACTTC
CASSLRSGSFYEQYF
>TRBV6-5|-|-|TRBJ1-5
TGTGCCAGCAGTAGCGAGGGACAAGGTTATCAGCCCCAGCATTTT
CASSSEGQGYQPQHF
>TRBV5-6|-|-|TRBJ2-6
TGTGCCAGCAGCTTGAGGTTTACTGGGGCCAACGTCCTGACTTTC
CASSLRFTGANVLTF
>TRBV2|-|TRBD1|TRBJ2-1
TGTGCCAGCCAGTCGTCTCAGGGGGCGCAAAATGAGCAGTTCTTC
CASQSSQGAQNEQFF
>TRBV5-4|-|-|TRBJ2-1
TGTGCCAGCAGCCCTCAGGGTTACAATGAGCAGTTCTTC
CASSPQGYNEQFF
>TRBV23-1|-|-|TRBJ1-6
TGCGCCAGCACTAATCCCGGGCCAAAACTTTATAATTCACCCCTCCACTTT
CASTNPGPKLYNSPLHF
>TRBV27|-|TRBD2|TRBJ2-1
TGTGCCAGCAGTCGGACTAGCATCTACAATGAGCAGTTCTTC
CASSRTSIYNEQFF
>TRBV27|-|-|TRBJ2-7
TGTGCCAGCAGTTTCAGCATTTTGGCGTACGAGCAGTACTTC
CASSFSILAYEQYF
>TRBV10-3|-|-|TRBJ1-4
TGTGCCACCCGTGGGGGACCCGATGAAAAACTGTTTTTT
CATRGGPDEKLFF
>TRBV5-1|-|TRBD1|TRBJ1-2
TGCGCCAGCAGCCCTACCGACAGGGGTGGGACCTTC
CASSPTDRGGTF
>TRBV11-2|once|-|TRBJ2-1
TGTGCCAGCAGCTTAAATGGGGGGCCCTACAATGAGCAGTTCTTC
CASSLNGGPYNEQFF
>TRBV5-6|-|TRBD2|TRBJ2-7
TGTGCCAGCAGCTTGACTAGCGGGACCTACGAGCAGTACTTC
CASSLTSGTYEQYF
>TRBV23-1|-|-|TRBJ2-7
TGCGCCAGCAGTCCGGGACGGGGCGGCGAGGGGACTTTATCATACGAGCAGTACTTC
CASSPGRGGEGTLSYEQYF
>TRBV6-6|-|TRBD1|TRBJ1-3
TGTGCCAGCAGTTCCCCTCGGACAGGGGGAAACACCATATATTTT
CASSSPRTGGNTIYF
>TRBV7-9|-|TRBD1|TRBJ1-4
TGTGCCAGTAATGATGGGGACAGGCTCGCGGGGAATGAAAAACTGTTTTTT
CASNDGDRLAGNEKLFF
>TRBV7-7|once|TRBD1|TRBJ2-2
TGTGCCAGCAGCCCCGGACAGGGAGGCACCGGGGAGCTGTTTTTT
CASSPGQGGTGELFF
>TRBV2|-|-|TRBJ2-3
TGTGCCAGCAGTGAAACTACATTTCGAGACACAGATACGCAGTATTTT
CASSETTFRDTDTQYF
>TRBV19|-|-|TRBJ1-6
TGTGCCAGTAGTGAGGGGCCCTATAATTCACCCCTCCACTTT
CASSEGPYNSPLHF
>TRBV5-4|-|TRBD1|TRBJ2-7
TGTGCCAGCAGCTTGGTGGGACAGGGAAACGAGCAGTACTTC
CASSLVGQGNEQYF
>TRBV27|-|-|TRBJ2-1
TGTGCCAGCAGTTTAGAGTCCCAACTAACCTACAATGAGCAGTTCTTC
CASSLESQLTYNEQFF
>TRBV5-1|-|-|TRBJ2-3
TGCGCCAGCAGCTTGGGGCGGACGGGGATGAGAGATACGCAGTATTTT
CASSLGRTGMRDTQYF
>TRBV5-6|-|-|TRBJ2-1
TGTGCCAGCACTTCACGAGGGGGGGTGAATGAGCAGTTCTTC
CASTSRGGVNEQFF
>TRBV7-2|-|-|TRBJ1-5
TGTGCCAGCAGCTTAGAACTGTTTCAGCCCCAGCATTTT
CASSLELFQPQHF
>TRBV2|once|TRBD1|TRBJ2-5
TGTGCCAGCACCTCGGACAGGGTGGAAGAGACCCAGTACTTC
CASTSDRVEETQYF
>TRBV30|-|-|TRBJ1-6
TGTGCCTCCCTGATCGGAGGGGAAAATTCACCCCTCCACTTT
CASLIGGENSPLHF
>TRBV10-1|-|-|TRBJ2-1
TGCGCCAGCAGTGAGTCAGGGGGACGGGGGTCCTACAATGAGCAGTTCTTC
CASSESGGRGSYNEQFF
>TRBV23-1|-|-|TRBJ2-2
TGCGCCAGCAGTCAATTTTCCGTAGGACAGATGAACACCGGGGAGCTGTTTTTT
CASSQFSVGQMNTGELFF
>TRBV30|-|TRBD2|TRBJ2-7
TGTGCCTGGAGTTCAAACCGGGACTACTGGGGGTACTTC
CAWSSNRDYWGYF
>TRBV10-3|-|-|TRBJ1-5
TGTGCCATCAGTGAGGATTCAGCTAATCAGCCCCAGCATTTT
CAISEDSANQPQHF